Each of the 26 T cell receptor beta chains below was sequenced from the same sample in a study of blood T cell repertoires in COVID-19. Data came from immunoSEQ multiplex PCR; TCRdb stores just in-frame clones and leaves some out. The data hold around 300,000 clones, with roughly nine tenths observed a single time. The sequenced material came from PBMCs or T cells enriched from blood (not recorded which). All receptors derive from a woman aged 30 to 39 who had recovered from COVID-19.

The V and J genes are TRBV4-1 and TRBJ1-2; no clear D gene. Germline loops: CDR1 MGHRA, CDR2 YSYEKL. The CDR3 is made up of 17 amino acids. V lost 1 base and J 4 bases, leaving 19 bases between the germline ends. The CDR3 sequence is CASSQVGRGPYSYGYTF. CDR3 nucleotides: TGCGCCAGCAGCCAAGTAGGCCGAGGCCCCTACTCCTATGGCTACACCTTC.

The chain recombines TRBV7-9 with TRBJ2-7, with 7 nucleotides matching TRBD1. The CDR3 sequence is 18 residues long. The V gene end was trimmed by 1 base and the J gene end by 8 bases; junction bases not matched to a gene: 20. The germline gives CDR1 SEHNR, CDR2 FQNEAQ (reference sequence). In DNA, the CDR3 is TGTGCCAGCAGCTTAGTTTGGTCCACCGGGACAGAGGCTTTCCAGCAGTACTTC. As protein: CASSLVWSTGTEAFQQYF. Full variable domain (missing parts from reference TRBV7-9 and TRBJ2-7): DTGVSQNPRHKITKRGQNVTFRCDPISEHNRLYWYRQTLGQGPEFLTYFQNEAQLEKSRLLSDRFSAERPKGSFSTLEIQRTEQGDSAMYLCASSLVWSTGTEAFQQYFGPGTRLTVT.

The chain is built from TRBV7-2 and TRBJ1-2; D unclear. V was cut by 1 base and J by 2 bases, with 8 bases left in between. Germline lookup yields CDR1 SGHTA and CDR2 FQGNSA. This CDR3 is 14 amino acids long. CDR3 loop: CASSLDLVNYGYTF. For the CDR3, the DNA is TGTGCCAGCAGCTTAGATTTAGTAAACTATGGCTACACCTTC.

In this sample, this clone turned up once. This rearrangement joins TRBV11-2 to TRBJ1-1; TRBD1 matches 7 bases. There are 19 residues in the CDR3. Losses at the gene ends were 3 bases for V and 0 bases for J; bases not matched to a gene: 16. Germline V gene data show CDR1 as SGHAT and CDR2 as FQNNGV. The CDR3 loop is CASSFFPRQGLTMNTEAFF. In DNA form, the CDR3 reads TGTGCCAGCAGCTTTTTTCCACGACAGGGATTAACCATGAACACTGAAGCTTTCTTT. The full variable domain, completed using reference TRBV11-2 and TRBJ1-1, is EAGVAQSPRYKIIEKRQSVAFWCNPISGHATLYWYQQILGQGPKLLIQFQNNGVVDDSQLPKDRFSAERLKGVDSTLKIQPAKLEDSAVYLCASSFFPRQGLTMNTEAFFGQGTRLTVV.

The gene calls are TRBV13 and TRBJ2-1; D is undetermined. The CDR3 contains 11 residues. Between the trimmed V and J ends, which lost 2 bases and 7 bases, there was a span of 3 bases. Germline V gene lookup returns CDR1 PRHDT and CDR2 FYEKMQ (reference sequence). The CDR3 DNA follows: TGTGCCAGCAGCTTATCAAATGAGCAGTTCTTC. It yields the protein CASSLSNEQFF.

The V gene is TRBV10-3, the J gene TRBJ1-2; D is possibly TRBD1 (5 bases). The CDR3 is made up of 12 amino acids. Germline V gene data show CDR1 as ENHRY and CDR2 as SYGVKD. Trimming stripped 7 bases from V and 6 bases from J, with 12 bases between. CDR3 amino acids: CAIKQRGDGYTF. The CDR3 DNA is TGTGCCATCAAACAGCGGGGGGATGGCTACACCTTC.

This clone was detected once. V is TRBV10-3 and J is TRBJ1-5; no reliable D call. The length of the CDR3 is 14 residues. Germline loops: CDR1 ENHRY, CDR2 SYGVKD. Deletions cut 3 bases from V and 5 bases from J, with 11 bases between. In DNA form, the CDR3 reads TGTGCCATCAGTGAACGGGAGGTCGATCAGCCCCAGCATTTT. Its protein product is CAISEREVDQPQHF.

The chain is built from TRBV10-3 and TRBJ1-6, with 9 nucleotides matching TRBD1. Per the germline V gene, CDR1 is ENHRY and CDR2 is SYGVKD. The V segment lost 2 bases and the J segment 7 bases; nucleotides outside the gene matches: 6. CDR3 length: 16 amino acids. The CDR3 sequence: CAISEPGQGSNSPLHF. In nucleotides, the CDR3 is TGTGCCATCAGTGAGCCTGGACAGGGGTCCAATTCACCCCTCCACTTT.

This chain connects TRBV19 to TRBJ2-3, with 9 bases fitting TRBD2. The ends lost 5 bases at V and 1 base at J; junction bases unmatched: 7. The CDR3 has 16 residues. Germline-derived CDR1 and CDR2 are LNHDA and SQIVND (reference sequence). CDR3 sequence: CASSPRLAAGTDTQYF. CDR3 nucleotide sequence: TGTGCCAGTAGTCCTCGACTAGCGGCTGGCACAGATACGCAGTATTTT.

This clone showed up just a few times. This rearrangement joins TRBV30 to TRBJ1-3, with 8 bases fitting TRBD1. V trimming: 4 bases; J trimming: 3 bases; junction bases outside the gene matches: 5. Germline lookup yields CDR1 GTSNPN and CDR2 SVGIG (reference sequence). This CDR3 spans 14 amino acids. The CDR3 bases are TGTGCCTGGACGACAGGGGCGGGTGGAAACACCATATATTTT. It is translated as CAWTTGAGGNTIYF.

The V gene is TRBV28, the J gene TRBJ1-5; D is ambiguous. The CDR3 consists of 13 residues. Germline CDR1 and CDR2: MDHEN and SYDVKM. V gave up 3 bases and J gave up 9 bases, with 12 bases separating them. CDR3: CASSLGPGRPQHF. CDR3 in DNA: TGTGCCAGCAGTTTGGGCCCGGGAAGGCCCCAGCATTTT.

This clone appeared once. This chain uses TRBV14 with TRBJ1-3, with TRBD1 as a possible D gene (5 bases). The ends were cut back, 4 bases at V and 5 bases at J, with 15 bases in the middle. The germline gives CDR1 SGHDN, CDR2 FVKESK. The CDR3 contains 15 residues. The CDR3 DNA is TGTGCCAGCAGCCGGACATCGGCTCTCAGAAACACCATATATTTT. Translated, it gives CASSRTSALRNTIYF.

This chain joins TRBV28 and TRBJ1-1, with TRBD1 as a possible D gene (5 bases). Germline V gives CDR1 MDHEN, CDR2 SYDVKM. CDR3 length equals 11 residues. V was clipped by 11 bases and J by 1 base, with 8 bases between them. CDR3 loop: CAGGGNTEAFF. The CDR3 coding sequence is TGTGCCGGGGGGGGGAACACTGAAGCTTTCTTT.

This clone was seen more than once but under ten times. One junction end does not reproduce the germline sequence, and a read error may be involved. This chain links TRBV6-6 with TRBJ2-7; no clear D gene. The CDR3 has 13 residues. Germline-derived CDR1 and CDR2 are MNHNY and SVGAGI (reference sequence). CDR3 loop: CASSYSASSEQYF. CDR3 sequence (DNA): TGTGCCAGCAGTTACTCCGCGTCCTCCGAGCAGTACTTC.

The chain uses TRBV5-1 and TRBJ2-4, with TRBD1 matching over 9 bases. J gave up 8 bases and V 7 bases, and 13 bases lay outside the gene matches. The CDR3 length is 15 residues. Looked up from germline, CDR1 is SGHRS and CDR2 is YFSETQ. DNA for the CDR3: TGCGCCAGCTCTGGGACAGGGTCTTTCCCTTACATTCAGTACTTC. It specifies CASSGTGSFPYIQYF.

The V call is TRBV7-2, the J call TRBJ2-7; 11 bases are shared with TRBD1. Germline CDR1 reads SGHTA; CDR2 reads FQGNSA. After removal of 5 bases from V and 4 bases from J, the junction contained 13 bases not matched to a gene. The CDR3 totals 17 residues. The CDR3 nucleotides read TGTGCCAGCAGCCATAGCCCCCCGGACAGGGGGCTGTACGAGCAGTACTTC. This gives the protein CASSHSPPDRGLYEQYF.

The gene calls are TRBV5-6 and TRBJ2-7; possible D gene TRBD1, 7 bases. Trimming removed 1 base from V and 2 bases from J, with 16 bases in between. There are 16 residues in the CDR3. Germline-derived CDR1 and CDR2 are SGHDT and YYEEEE. CDR3 bases: TGTGCCAGCAGCTTGTGGCGGGACAGTTTTACCTACGAGCAGTACTTC. Its translation: CASSLWRDSFTYEQYF.

The chain combines TRBV7-2 with TRBJ1-4; 7 bases are a match to TRBD1. Germline trimming cut 4 bases from V and 6 bases from J; bases unmatched to any gene: 8. Germline CDR1 and CDR2: SGHTA and FQGNSA. This CDR3 comprises 15 residues. CDR3 sequence reads: CASSSQGFLDEKLFF. The CDR3 region has the DNA TGTGCCAGCAGCTCACAGGGGTTTCTAGATGAAAAACTGTTTTTT. The full variable domain, its missing parts supplied by reference TRBV7-2 and TRBJ1-4, is GAGVSQSPSNKVTEKGKDVELRCDPISGHTALYWYRQSLGQGLEFLIYFQGNSAPDKSGLPSDRFSAERTGGSVSTLTIQRTQQEDSAVYLCASSSQGFLDEKLFFGSGTQLSVL.

The CDR3 coding sequence is TGTGCCAGCAGCTCGGAGGGAGCACCCCTCCACTTT. Amino acids: CASSSEGAPLHF. This chain links TRBV7-8 with TRBJ1-6; D ambiguous. V shed 4 bases and J shed 11 bases, with 9 bases lying between them. The CDR3 consists of 12 residues. Looked up from germline, CDR1 is SGHVS and CDR2 is FQNEAQ.

The V call is TRBV7-2, the J call TRBJ2-5; possible D gene TRBD1, 6 bases. From germline, CDR1 is SGHTA and CDR2 FQGNSA. This CDR3 is built from 14 residues. Trimming stripped 5 bases from V and 9 bases from J, with 19 bases between. The CDR3 nucleotides read TGTGCCAGCAGCCAACCTACAGGGTCGGATGCCCAGTACTTC. Amino acid sequence: CASSQPTGSDAQYF.

The chain employs TRBV6-5 and TRBJ1-6; D gene uncertain. Looked up from germline, CDR1 is MNHEY and CDR2 is SVGAGI. There are 14 residues in the CDR3. With 2 bases removed from V and 6 bases from J, the gap between germline ends came to 8 bases. CDR3 in amino acids: CASSYRGFNSPLHF. The CDR3 nucleotides are TGTGCCAGCAGTTACAGAGGGTTTAATTCACCCCTCCACTTT.

The sample holds one count of this clone. The chain employs TRBV9 and TRBJ2-5; D is perhaps TRBD2 (6 bases). Per the germline V gene, CDR1 is SGDLS and CDR2 is YYNGEE. Between the trimmed V and J ends, which lost 5 bases and 4 bases, there was a span of 12 bases. The CDR3 totals 13 residues. The CDR3 nucleotides are TGTGCCAGCAGTCGACTAGTTGGAGAGACCCAGTACTTC. Translated: CASSRLVGETQYF. Together with reference TRBV9 and TRBJ2-5, the CDR3 gives the full variable domain: DSGVTQTPKHLITATGQRVTLRCSPRSGDLSVYWYQQSLDQGLQFLIQYYNGEERAKGNILERFSAQQFPDLHSELNLSSLELGDSALYFCASSRLVGETQYFGPGTRLLVL.

Written as DNA, the CDR3 is TGTGCCAGCAGCCTAGCCCCAGGGGGCCTCCCAGATACGCAGTATTTT. Its translation: CASSLAPGGLPDTQYF. V gene TRBV11-2 combines with J gene TRBJ2-3; TRBD1 matches 8 bases. Germline V lookup: CDR1 SGHAT, CDR2 FQNNGV. The CDR3 totals 16 residues. With 5 bases clipped from V and 4 bases from J, the junction kept 11 bases outside the gene matches.

V is TRBV4-3 and J is TRBJ2-2; 11 nucleotides align to TRBD1. This CDR3 has 15 amino acids. Germline-derived CDR1 and CDR2 are LGHNA and YSLEER. Trimming cost V 6 bases and J 5 bases; bases outside gene matches: 5. The CDR3 sequence is CASRPGQGATGELFF. DNA of the CDR3: TGCGCCAGCAGACCCGGACAGGGGGCAACCGGGGAGCTGTTTTTT.

J is TRBJ2-5 and V is TRBV7-2; 7 positions match TRBD2. In germline, CDR1 is SGHTA, CDR2 FQGNSA. The CDR3 is 15 residues long. Germline trimming cut 0 bases from V and 7 bases from J; bases unmatched to any gene: 8. The CDR3 reads CASSLAGGPEGTQYF. DNA for the CDR3: TGTGCCAGCAGCTTAGCGGGAGGGCCGGAGGGGACCCAGTACTTC.

The gene calls are TRBV27 and TRBJ2-7; 8 nucleotides match TRBD2. V was clipped by 5 bases and J by 1 base; unmatched bases: 7. Germline V gene lookup returns CDR1 MNHEY and CDR2 SMNVEV (reference sequence). CDR3 length: 15 residues. This chain's CDR3 is CASSQLAAFSYEQYF. Here the CDR3 DNA reads TGTGCCAGCAGTCAACTAGCGGCCTTTTCCTACGAGCAGTACTTC.